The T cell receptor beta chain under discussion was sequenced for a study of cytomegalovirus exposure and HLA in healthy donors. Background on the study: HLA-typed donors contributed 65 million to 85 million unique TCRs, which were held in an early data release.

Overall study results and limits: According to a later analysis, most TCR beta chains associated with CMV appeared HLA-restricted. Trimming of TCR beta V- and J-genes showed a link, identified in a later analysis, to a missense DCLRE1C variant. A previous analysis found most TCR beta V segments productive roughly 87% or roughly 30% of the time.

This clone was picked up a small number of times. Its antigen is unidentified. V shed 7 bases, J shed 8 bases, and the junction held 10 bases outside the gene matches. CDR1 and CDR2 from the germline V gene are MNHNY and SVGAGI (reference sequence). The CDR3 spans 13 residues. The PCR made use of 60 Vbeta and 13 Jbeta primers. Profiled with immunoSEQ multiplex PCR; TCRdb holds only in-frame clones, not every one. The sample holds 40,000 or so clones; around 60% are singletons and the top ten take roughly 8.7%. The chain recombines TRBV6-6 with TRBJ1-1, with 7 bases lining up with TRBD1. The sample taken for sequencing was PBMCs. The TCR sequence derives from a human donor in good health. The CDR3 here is CASTLTGLIEAFF. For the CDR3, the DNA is TGTGCCAGCACCTTGACAGGGCTAATCGAAGCTTTCTTT.